This T cell receptor (beta chain) was sequenced in a study of blood T cells in healthy people across ages. To note about this clonotype: Its antigen is not identified.

The CDR3 covers 14 residues. Losses at the gene ends were 4 bases for V and 7 bases for J; bases not matched to a gene: 10. The germline V gene has CDR1 DFQATT and CDR2 SNEGSKA (reference sequence). Study-wide results and limits: Getting older went along with TCR beta diversity per million T cells dropping roughly linearly.

The use of a sample-barcoded 5' primer and a J-beta primer mix characterized a second PCR of about 7 to 12 cycles. One entry per CDR3 protein results from TCRdb running MiXCR on the 5' RACE reads. The sample has hundreds of thousands of distinct CDR3 sequences; about 43% are singletons. The chain recombines TRBV20-1 with TRBJ2-1; 7 nucleotides agree with TRBD1. This clonotype originated in a man older than 75 in good health. Sequencing was carried out using blood. This chain's CDR3 is CSAKDRDFSNEQFF. The CDR3 nucleotides read TGCAGTGCTAAAGACAGGGATTTTAGTAATGAGCAGTTCTTC.